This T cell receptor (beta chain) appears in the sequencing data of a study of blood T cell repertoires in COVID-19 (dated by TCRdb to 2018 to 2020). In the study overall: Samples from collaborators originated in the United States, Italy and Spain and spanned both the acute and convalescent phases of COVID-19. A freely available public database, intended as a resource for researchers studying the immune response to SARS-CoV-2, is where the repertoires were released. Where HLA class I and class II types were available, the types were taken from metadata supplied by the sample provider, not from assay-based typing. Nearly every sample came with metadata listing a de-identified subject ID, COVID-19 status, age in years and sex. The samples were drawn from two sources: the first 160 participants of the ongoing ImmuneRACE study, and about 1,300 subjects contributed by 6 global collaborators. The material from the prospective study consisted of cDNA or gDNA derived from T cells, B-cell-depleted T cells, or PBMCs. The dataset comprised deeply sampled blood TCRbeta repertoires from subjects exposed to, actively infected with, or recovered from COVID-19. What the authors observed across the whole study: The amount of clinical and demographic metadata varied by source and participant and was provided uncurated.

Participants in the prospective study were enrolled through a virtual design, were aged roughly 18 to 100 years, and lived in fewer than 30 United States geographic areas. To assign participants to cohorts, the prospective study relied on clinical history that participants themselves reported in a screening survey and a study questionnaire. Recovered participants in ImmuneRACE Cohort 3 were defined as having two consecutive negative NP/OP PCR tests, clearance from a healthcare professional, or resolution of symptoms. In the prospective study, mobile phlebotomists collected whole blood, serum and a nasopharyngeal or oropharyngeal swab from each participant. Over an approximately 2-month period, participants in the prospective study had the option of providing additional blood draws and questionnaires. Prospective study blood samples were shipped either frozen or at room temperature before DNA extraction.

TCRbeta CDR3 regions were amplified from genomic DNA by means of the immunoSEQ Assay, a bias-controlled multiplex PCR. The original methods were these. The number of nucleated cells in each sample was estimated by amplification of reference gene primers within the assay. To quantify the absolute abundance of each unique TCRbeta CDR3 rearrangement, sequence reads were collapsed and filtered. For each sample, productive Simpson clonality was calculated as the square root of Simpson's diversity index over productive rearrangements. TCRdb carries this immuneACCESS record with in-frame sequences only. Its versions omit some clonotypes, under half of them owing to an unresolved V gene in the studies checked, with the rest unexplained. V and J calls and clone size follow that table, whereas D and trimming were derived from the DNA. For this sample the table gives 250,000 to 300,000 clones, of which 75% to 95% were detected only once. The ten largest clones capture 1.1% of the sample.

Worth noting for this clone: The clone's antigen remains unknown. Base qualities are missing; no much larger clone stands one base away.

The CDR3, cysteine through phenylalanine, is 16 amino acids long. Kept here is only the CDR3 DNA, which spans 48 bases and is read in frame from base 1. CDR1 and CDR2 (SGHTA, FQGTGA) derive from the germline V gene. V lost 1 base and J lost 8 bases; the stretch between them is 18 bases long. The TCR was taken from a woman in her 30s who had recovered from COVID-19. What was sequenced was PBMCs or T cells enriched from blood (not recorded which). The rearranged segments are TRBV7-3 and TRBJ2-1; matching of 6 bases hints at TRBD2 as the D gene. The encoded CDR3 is CASSLNPGLVFDEQFF. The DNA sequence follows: TGTGCCAGCAGCTTAAATCCGGGACTCGTTTTCGATGAGCAGTTCTTC.